Listed here are 14 T cell receptor beta chains from one sample, sequenced in a study of T cell repertoires in cytomegalovirus infection. What these receptors recognize is not known. A single record per CDR3 protein comes from TCRdb applying MiXCR to the reads. The sample lists about 770,000 distinct CDR3 sequences; roughly 28% were seen once. The sample here was cultured CD8+ T cells from PBMCs, taken from culture after CMV antigen stimulation. Every receptor here comes from a human donor in good health (CMV status not recorded). Some clones in this sample may be carry-over from other donors' samples.

This clonotype was counted only a few times. The chain recombines TRBV6-5 with TRBJ2-5; D uncertain. Between the trimmed V and J ends, which lost 0 bases and 5 bases, there was a span of 16 bases. Germline V lookup: CDR1 MNHEY, CDR2 SVGAGI. The CDR3 runs to 16 residues. The CDR3 DNA reads as TGTGCCAGCAGTTACTCGAAGGTTGCCGGTGGGGAGACCCAGTACTTC. Translation: CASSYSKVAGGETQYF.

The CDR3 DNA is TGTGCCAGCAGTGAACAGGGTAATGACTACGAGCAGTACTTC. It specifies CASSEQGNDYEQYF. The chain uses TRBV6-1 and TRBJ2-7; a weak D match, TRBD1 (5 bases). Germline lookup yields CDR1 MNHNS and CDR2 SASEGT. Trimming shortened V by 2 bases and J by 3 bases, and 11 bases separated the two germline ends. The length of the CDR3 is 14 residues.

The rearrangement joins TRBV6-1 to TRBJ2-7, with TRBD2 identical over 9 bases. The CDR3 spans 16 residues. Germline loops: CDR1 MNHNS, CDR2 SASEGT. V was pared by 1 base and J by 6 bases, with 10 bases of the junction left unmatched. The CDR3 loop reads CASSEGSSGVPVEQYV. In nucleotides, the CDR3 is TGTGCCAGCAGTGAAGGTTCTAGCGGGGTGCCTGTCGAGCAGTACGTC.

The DNA for the CDR3 is TGTGCCATCGGTCCGGGACAGGCCCAGCCCCAGCATTTT. Its protein product is CAIGPGQAQPQHF. This chain connects TRBV6-1 to TRBJ1-5; 8 bases map to TRBD1. The length of the CDR3 is 13 residues. The V segment lost 10 bases and the J segment 7 bases; nucleotides outside the gene matches: 9. Germline loops: CDR1 MNHNS, CDR2 SASEGT.

J is TRBJ2-1 and V is TRBV15; 12 bases are a match to TRBD2. Looked up from germline, CDR1 is LNHNV and CDR2 is YYDKDF (reference sequence). Trimming cost V 5 bases and J 1 base; bases outside gene matches: 21. The CDR3 length is 22 residues. The CDR3 reads CATSQDSFARLAGGRSYNEQFF. CDR3 nucleotides: TGTGCCACCAGCCAGGACAGTTTCGCGAGGCTAGCGGGGGGGCGGTCCTACAATGAGCAGTTCTTC.

The V gene is TRBV6-2 or TRBV6-3, the J gene TRBJ2-1; D is uncertain. CDR3 length: 13 amino acids. The germline CDR1 and CDR2 sequences are MNHEY and SVGEGT. V was pared by 2 bases and J by 10 bases, with 12 bases between. DNA of the CDR3: TGTGCCAGCAGTTACGCCTCCCCCGGGGAGCAGTTCTTC. Its translation: CASSYASPGEQFF.

This clonotype was seen repeatedly, ten times or more. V and J are TRBV7-6 and TRBJ2-5; 9 nucleotides agree with TRBD2. V shed 3 bases, J shed 2 bases, and the junction held 4 bases outside the gene matches. CDR1 SGHVS and CDR2 FNYEAQ come from the germline V gene. The CDR3 has 15 residues. In DNA, the CDR3 is TGTGCCAGCAGCTTGGGCGGGGGGGATCAAGAGACCCAGTACTTC. Translation gives CASSLGGGDQETQYF.

This clonotype was found many times. The chain is built from TRBV6-5 and TRBJ1-1; D may be TRBD1 (6 bases). Trimming pared 2 bases from V and 2 bases from J, leaving 9 bases between. The germline V gene encodes CDR1 MNHEY and CDR2 SVGAGI. This CDR3 contains 14 residues. The DNA of the CDR3 is TGTGCCAGCAGTTACACAGGGCCTAACACTGAAGCTTTCTTT. Amino acid sequence: CASSYTGPNTEAFF.

V usage is TRBV19 and J usage is TRBJ1-2; a weak D match, TRBD1 (6 bases). The CDR3 sequence is 18 residues long. The germline CDR1 and CDR2 sequences are LNHDA and SQIVND (reference sequence). With 5 bases removed from V and 10 bases from J, the gap between germline ends came to 32 bases. The CDR3 region is CASSADSASMVVWEPYTF. As DNA, the CDR3 is TGTGCCAGTAGTGCGGACAGTGCTTCTATGGTGGTCTGGGAACCCTACACCTTC. Drawing the rest from reference TRBV19 and TRBJ1-2, the complete variable domain is DGGITQSPKYLFRKEGQNVTLSCEQNLNHDAMYWYRQDPGQGLRLIYYSQIVNDFQKGDIAEGYSVSREKKESFPLTVTSAQKNPTAFYLCASSADSASMVVWEPYTFGSGTRLTVV.

The rearrangement joins TRBV10-3 to TRBJ2-5, with 9 nucleotides matching TRBD1. Unmatched junction bases numbered 6, after V lost 5 bases and J lost 5 bases. The CDR3 contains 14 residues. Germline V gene lookup returns CDR1 ENHRY and CDR2 SYGVKD. CDR3 protein: CAISPGTGKETQYF. The CDR3 nucleotides are TGTGCCATCAGTCCCGGGACAGGGAAGGAGACCCAGTACTTC.

A few counts support this clonotype. The rearrangement joins TRBV6-6 to TRBJ1-2; 10 bases fit TRBD1. J lost 1 base, V lost 2 bases, and 10 bases had no gene match. CDR3 size: 18 residues. Germline CDR1 and CDR2: MNHNY and SVGAGI (reference sequence). The CDR3, as DNA: TGTGCCAGCAGTTACACAAGACAGGGGGCGATCGATAACTATGGCTACACCTTC. It yields the protein CASSYTRQGAIDNYGYTF.

This clonotype came up many times. This chain links TRBV7-2 with TRBJ1-1, with TRBD1 matching 7 bases. Germline V gene data show CDR1 as SGHTA and CDR2 as FQGNSA. The junction had 11 bases not matched to a gene; V was cut back by 0 bases and J by 4 bases. The CDR3 sequence is 17 residues long. The CDR3 DNA reads TGTGCCAGCAGCTTAGCTAGGGACAGTGATTCGGGCACTGAAGCTTTCTTT. Encoded protein: CASSLARDSDSGTEAFF.

This clonotype was seen more than once but under ten times. V and J are TRBV4-1 and TRBJ1-5; TRBD1 agrees at 7 bases. With 1 base clipped from V and 5 bases from J, the junction kept 5 bases outside the gene matches. The CDR3 totals 15 residues. Germline CDR1 reads MGHRA; CDR2 reads YSYEKL. CDR3 nucleotides: TGCGCCAGCAGCCAAGCCGCAGGGACAGATCAGCCCCAGCATTTT. Its protein is CASSQAAGTDQPQHF.

This clonotype showed up just a few times. The rearrangement links TRBV7-9 to TRBJ1-1; possibly TRBD1 for D (5 bases). CDR1 is SEHNR, CDR2 FQNEAQ, per germline (reference sequence). Trimming stripped 5 bases from V and 5 bases from J, with 12 bases between. This CDR3 has 13 amino acids. The CDR3 bases are TGTGCCAGCAGCCCAAGGGGAAAAACTGAAGCTTTCTTT. Translating it yields CASSPRGKTEAFF.